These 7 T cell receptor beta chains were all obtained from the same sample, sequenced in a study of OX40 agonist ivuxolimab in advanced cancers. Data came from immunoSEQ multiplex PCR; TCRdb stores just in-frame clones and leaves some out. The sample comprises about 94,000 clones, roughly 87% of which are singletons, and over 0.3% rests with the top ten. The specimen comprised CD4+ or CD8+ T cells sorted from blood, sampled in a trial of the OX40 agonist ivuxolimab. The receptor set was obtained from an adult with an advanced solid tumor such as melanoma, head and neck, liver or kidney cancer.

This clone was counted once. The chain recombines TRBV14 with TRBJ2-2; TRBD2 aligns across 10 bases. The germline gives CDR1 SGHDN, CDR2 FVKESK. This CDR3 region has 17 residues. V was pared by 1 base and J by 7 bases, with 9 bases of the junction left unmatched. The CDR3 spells CASSQVGGAGGIGELFF. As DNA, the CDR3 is TGTGCCAGCAGCCAAGTCGGTGGAGCGGGGGGGATCGGGGAGCTGTTTTTT.

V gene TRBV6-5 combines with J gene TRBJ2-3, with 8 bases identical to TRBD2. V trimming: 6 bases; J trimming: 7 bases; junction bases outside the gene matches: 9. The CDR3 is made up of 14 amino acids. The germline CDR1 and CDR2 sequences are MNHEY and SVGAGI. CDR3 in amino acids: CASSSLGGAHTQYF. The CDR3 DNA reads TGTGCCAGCAGCTCACTCGGGGGGGCCCATACGCAGTATTTT.

The CDR3 DNA reads as TGTGCCAGCAGCTTCGTTTCTGTCGGGGAGCTGTTTTTT. Translated, it gives CASSFVSVGELFF. The V gene is TRBV5-5, the J gene TRBJ2-2; no reliable D call. The V and J ends lost 2 bases and 7 bases respectively, with 9 bases between them. Per the germline V gene, CDR1 is SGHKS and CDR2 is YYEKEE (reference sequence). The CDR3 consists of 13 residues.

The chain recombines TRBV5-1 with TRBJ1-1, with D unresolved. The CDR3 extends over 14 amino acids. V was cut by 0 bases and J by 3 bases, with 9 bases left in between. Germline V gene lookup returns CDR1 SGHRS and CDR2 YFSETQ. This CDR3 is CASSLGGSHTEAFF. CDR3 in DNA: TGCGCCAGCAGCTTGGGTGGGTCCCACACTGAAGCTTTCTTT.

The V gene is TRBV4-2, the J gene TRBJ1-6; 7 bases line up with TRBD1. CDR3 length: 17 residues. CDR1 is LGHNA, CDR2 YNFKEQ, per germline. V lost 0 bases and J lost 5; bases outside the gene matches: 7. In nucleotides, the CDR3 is TGTGCCAGCAGCCAAGAAAGACGGGACAGACATAATTCACCCCTCCACTTT. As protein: CASSQERRDRHNSPLHF.

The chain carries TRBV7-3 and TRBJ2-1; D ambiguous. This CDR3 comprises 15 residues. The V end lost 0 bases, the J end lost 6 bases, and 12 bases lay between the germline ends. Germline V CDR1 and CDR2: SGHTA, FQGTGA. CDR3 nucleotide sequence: TGTGCCAGCAGCTTAACGTCGGAAAAGGGCAATGAGCAGTTCTTC. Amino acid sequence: CASSLTSEKGNEQFF.

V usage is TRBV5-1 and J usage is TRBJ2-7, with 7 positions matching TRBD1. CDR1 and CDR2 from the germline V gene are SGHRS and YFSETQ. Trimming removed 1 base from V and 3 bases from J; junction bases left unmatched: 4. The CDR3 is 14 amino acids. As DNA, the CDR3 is TGCGCCAGCAGCTTGAGTGGACAGGACTACGAGCAGTACTTC. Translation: CASSLSGQDYEQYF.